The next 32 T cell receptor beta chains were all read from a single sample in a study of CD8 T cells in Susac syndrome. Roughly 0.45 to 1 ug RNA was reverse transcribed with random hexamers. One entry per CDR3 protein results from TCRdb running MiXCR on the immunoSEQ multiplex PCR reads. The table records 400,000 or so distinct CDR3 sequences, 85% to 90% of them present only once. What was sequenced was CD8+ T cells from PBMCs. Every receptor here comes from a human donor with multiple sclerosis.

This rearrangement joins TRBV6-5 to TRBJ2-3; 8 bases map to TRBD1. The CDR3 has 12 residues. The germline gives CDR1 MNHEY, CDR2 SVGAGI. Trimming took 4 bases from V and 8 from J; bases not matched to a gene: 2. The CDR3: CASSSDRGTQYF. CDR3 bases: TGTGCCAGCAGTTCCGACAGGGGTACGCAGTATTTT.

The chain carries TRBV30 and TRBJ2-3; maybe TRBD2 (6 bases). The CDR3 is 13 residues long. The V end lost 0 bases, the J end lost 6 bases, and 10 bases lay between the germline ends. Germline CDR1 and CDR2: GTSNPN and SVGIG (reference sequence). The CDR3 coding sequence is TGTGCCTGGAGTGTATTTGGAGGGGATACGCAGTATTTT. This encodes CAWSVFGGDTQYF.

The V call is TRBV24-1, the J call TRBJ2-5; tentatively, D is TRBD1 or TRBD2 (5 bases each). This CDR3 is built from 14 residues. V lost 3 bases and J lost 5, with 12 bases in between. The V gene's germline CDR1 is KGHDR and CDR2 SFDVKD. CDR3 coding DNA: TGTGCCACCAGTGATAGAGGGGACGAGGAGACCCAGTACTTC. This codes for CATSDRGDEETQYF.

This chain uses TRBV27 with TRBJ1-5, with TRBD1 identical over 9 bases. J lost 7 bases, V lost 3 bases, and 10 bases had no gene match. The CDR3 is 16 residues long. The germline V gene has CDR1 MNHEY and CDR2 SMNVEV (reference sequence). CDR3 nucleotides: TGTGCCAGCAGTTTTTCTCAACAGGGGGCACAACAGCCCCAGCATTTT. Its protein product is CASSFSQQGAQQPQHF.

The table lists this clonotype with a count of one. This chain uses TRBV6-2 or TRBV6-3 with TRBJ2-1, with D maybe TRBD2 (5 bases). The CDR3 has 14 amino acids. Germline V gene data show CDR1 as MNHEY and CDR2 as SVGEGT. V was clipped by 6 bases and J by 10 bases, with 19 bases between them. The CDR3 DNA sequence: TGTGCCAGCAGCCTCCGAAGCGGCCGAAGGGAGCAGTTCTTC. Protein: CASSLRSGRREQFF.

As for this clonotype: An end of the junction differs from the germline gene, which may be a read error. The CDR3 protein is CASTYGDSNNSPLHF. CDR3 nucleotide sequence: TGTGCCAGCACCTACGGGGACTCCAATAATTCACCCCTCCACTTT. This chain connects TRBV7-9 to TRBJ1-6, with D possibly matching TRBD1 (5 bases). CDR1 is SEHNR, CDR2 FQNEAQ, per germline (reference sequence). The CDR3 has 15 residues.

This clonotype is a singleton in its sample. The chain has TRBV5-1 and TRBJ1-1, with TRBD1 as a possible D gene (6 bases). V was pared by 3 bases and J by 3 bases, with 12 bases between. CDR3 length: 14 residues. Germline CDR1 SGHRS, CDR2 YFSETQ. CDR3 DNA sequence: TGCGCCAGCAGCTCGACGACAGGAGACACTGAAGCTTTCTTT. This encodes CASSSTTGDTEAFF.

This chain connects TRBV6-1 to TRBJ2-7; TRBD1 matches 9 bases. The germline V gene encodes CDR1 MNHNS and CDR2 SASEGT. V was clipped by 7 bases and J by 6 bases; unmatched bases: 13. This CDR3 is built from 15 residues. The DNA for the CDR3 is TGTGCCAGCACTGGAAGGGGACAGGGCTATCGCGAGCAGTACTTC. Amino acid sequence: CASTGRGQGYREQYF.

J is TRBJ2-1 and V is TRBV30; weak D call: TRBD2 (6 bases). The CDR3 extends over 11 amino acids. Trimming took 8 bases from V and 5 from J, leaving 10 bases between them. The germline V gene encodes CDR1 GTSNPN and CDR2 SVGIG (reference sequence). CDR3 loop: CAVTGDNEQFF. The CDR3 coding sequence is TGTGCCGTTACGGGGGACAATGAGCAGTTCTTC. The full variable domain, its missing parts supplied by reference TRBV30 and TRBJ2-1, is SQTIHQWPATLVQPVGSPLSLECTVEGTSNPNLYWYRQAAGRGLQLLFYSVGIGQISSEVPQNLSASRPQDRQFILSSKKLLLSDSGFYLCAVTGDNEQFFGPGTRLTVL.

This chain uses TRBV27 with TRBJ2-3; D gene uncertain. This CDR3 contains 13 residues. Germline CDR1 reads MNHEY; CDR2 reads SMNVEV (reference sequence). Trimming removed 4 bases from V and 1 base from J, with 6 bases in between. This CDR3 is CASSSAGTDTQYF. Written as DNA, the CDR3 is TGTGCCAGCAGTTCTGCAGGCACAGATACGCAGTATTTT.

V is TRBV11-1 and J is TRBJ2-7; 16 nucleotides match TRBD2. Germline CDR1 and CDR2: SGHAT and FQDESV (reference sequence). This CDR3 contains 24 residues. The V segment lost 5 bases and the J segment 2 bases; nucleotides outside the gene matches: 27. The CDR3 region is CASSTLRRDRGPGTSGRVTYEQYF. The CDR3 DNA follows: TGTGCCAGCAGCACCCTCCGGCGTGACAGGGGACCTGGGACTAGCGGGAGGGTCACCTACGAGCAGTACTTC.

This rearrangement joins TRBV23-1 to TRBJ1-6, with D possibly matching TRBD1 (5 bases). TRBV23-1 is an open reading frame, and its role is uncertain. The V gene lost 2 bases and the J gene lost 6 bases, with 20 bases spanning the gap. CDR3 length: 18 amino acids. The CDR3 nucleotides read TGCGCCAGCAGTCAAATATTGGGGGGTCCAATACCTAATTCACCCCTCCACTTT. Protein product: CASSQILGGPIPNSPLHF.

The chain is built from TRBV7-2 and TRBJ2-1; no definite D call. The germline V gene encodes CDR1 SGHTA and CDR2 FQGNSA. The ends were cut back, 1 base at V and 9 bases at J, with 16 bases in the middle. CDR3 length: 15 residues. For the CDR3, the DNA is TGTGCCAGCAGCTTAGTGCCCGGGCCTAACAGTGAGCAGTTCTTC. Translating it yields CASSLVPGPNSEQFF. Based on the CDR3 plus reference TRBV7-2 and TRBJ2-1, the full variable domain is GAGVSQSPSNKVTEKGKDVELRCDPISGHTALYWYRQSLGQGLEFLIYFQGNSAPDKSGLPSDRFSAERTGGSVSTLTIQRTQQEDSAVYLCASSLVPGPNSEQFFGPGTRLTVL.

V and J are TRBV27 and TRBJ1-1; tentatively, D is TRBD1 (5 bases). Between the trimmed V and J ends, which lost 0 bases and 2 bases, there was a span of 10 bases. Per the germline V gene, CDR1 is MNHEY and CDR2 is SMNVEV (reference sequence). This CDR3 contains 15 residues. CDR3 nucleotide sequence: TGTGCCAGCAGTTTATCAAGTCAGGGAAACACTGAAGCTTTCTTT. This codes for CASSLSSQGNTEAFF.

This sequence joins TRBV7-6 and TRBJ1-5; TRBD1 matches at 8 bases. J gave up 5 bases and V 5 bases, and 8 bases lay outside the gene matches. Germline assignment: CDR1 SGHVS and CDR2 FNYEAQ. The CDR3 has 15 amino acids. The CDR3 here is CASSPFGTGDQPQHF. For the CDR3, the DNA is TGTGCCAGCAGCCCTTTTGGGACAGGCGATCAGCCCCAGCATTTT. The complete variable domain, with remaining parts taken from reference TRBV7-6 and TRBJ1-5, reads GAGVSQSPRYKVTKRGQDVALRCDPISGHVSLYWYRQALGQGPEFLTYFNYEAQQDKSGLPNDRFSAERPEGSISTLTIQRTEQRDSAMYRCASSPFGTGDQPQHFGDGTRLSIL.

The chain carries TRBV4-1 and TRBJ1-6; no reliable D call. Looked up from germline, CDR1 is MGHRA and CDR2 is YSYEKL. V lost 0 bases and J 9 bases, leaving 12 bases between the germline ends. This CDR3 contains 15 residues. Written as DNA, the CDR3 is TGCGCCAGCAGCCAAGATCGGAGCGGCGGTTCACCCCTCCACTTT. Translated, it gives CASSQDRSGGSPLHF.

The sample holds a few counts of this clonotype. The chain recombines TRBV7-9 with TRBJ1-2; 8 positions agree with TRBD1. Trimming cost V 3 bases and J 5 bases; bases outside gene matches: 5. The CDR3 totals 14 residues. CDR1 is SEHNR, CDR2 FQNEAQ, per germline (reference sequence). CDR3 protein: CASSLGTGLYGYTF. CDR3 DNA sequence: TGTGCCAGCAGCTTGGGGACAGGACTTTATGGCTACACCTTC. The full variable domain, rest sourced from reference TRBV7-9 and TRBJ1-2, is DTGVSQNPRHKITKRGQNVTFRCDPISEHNRLYWYRQTLGQGPEFLTYFQNEAQLEKSRLLSDRFSAERPKGSFSTLEIQRTEQGDSAMYLCASSLGTGLYGYTFGSGTRLTVV.

The V and J genes are TRBV6-5 and TRBJ2-1; 8 nucleotides align to TRBD2. The CDR3 runs to 15 residues. Germline V CDR1 and CDR2: MNHEY, SVGAGI. Trimming cost V 5 bases and J 1 base; bases outside gene matches: 4. The CDR3 nucleotides read TGTGCCAGCAGTCCCGGGAGGGGGTCCTACAATGAGCAGTTCTTC. This gives the protein CASSPGRGSYNEQFF.

The rearrangement joins TRBV5-6 to TRBJ1-2; no firm D call. With 2 bases removed from V and 8 bases from J, the gap between germline ends came to 13 bases. This CDR3 spans 13 amino acids. Germline CDR1 SGHDT, CDR2 YYEEEE. This CDR3 is CASSLLLKEGYTF. CDR3 sequence (DNA): TGTGCCAGCAGCTTACTGCTTAAGGAGGGCTACACCTTC. Full variable domain (outside the CDR3, taken from reference TRBV5-6 and TRBJ1-2): DAGVTQSPTHLIKTRGQQVTLRCSPKSGHDTVSWYQQALGQGPQFIFQYYEEEERQRGNFPDRFSGHQFPNYSSELNVNALLLGDSALYLCASSLLLKEGYTFGSGTRLTVV.

The CDR3 here is CASSPPGLGPGELFF. The CDR3 DNA follows: TGTGCCAGCAGCCCCCCGGGATTAGGTCCCGGGGAGCTGTTTTTT. The rearrangement links TRBV11-2 to TRBJ2-2; perhaps TRBD2 as D (5 bases). V was cut by 5 bases and J by 6 bases, with 16 bases left in between. This CDR3 is built from 15 residues. Germline lookup yields CDR1 SGHAT and CDR2 FQNNGV.

V and J are TRBV6-6 and TRBJ1-2, with D tentatively TRBD1 (6 bases). CDR3 length: 14 residues. Trimming stripped 7 bases from V and 2 bases from J, with 14 bases between. Germline CDR1 and CDR2: MNHNY and SVGAGI (reference sequence). In nucleotides, the CDR3 is TGTGCCAGCACCTCAGGGGACATCAACTATGGCTACACCTTC. Residues: CASTSGDINYGYTF.

V and J are TRBV5-1 and TRBJ1-1, with D possibly matching TRBD1 (5 bases). The CDR3 extends over 14 amino acids. Germline loops: CDR1 SGHRS, CDR2 YFSETQ. V was pared by 0 bases and J by 3 bases, with 9 bases between. The CDR3 DNA follows: TGCGCCAGCAGCTTGGGAGCAGGGCACACTGAAGCTTTCTTT. It is translated as CASSLGAGHTEAFF.

The genes are TRBV29-1 and TRBJ1-1, with D perhaps matching TRBD1 (5 bases). CDR1 and CDR2 (germline): SQVTM, ANQGSEA. The CDR3 is made up of 12 amino acids. V gave up 7 bases and J gave up 0 bases, with 9 bases separating them. In DNA, the CDR3 is TGCAGCGCCAGGACATTGAACACTGAAGCTTTCTTT. Amino acids: CSARTLNTEAFF.

The chain uses TRBV7-8 and TRBJ2-6; unclear D gene. Trimming removed 5 bases at V and 0 bases at J, with 11 bases between. Germline V gives CDR1 SGHVS, CDR2 FQNEAQ. The CDR3 is 16 amino acids. The CDR3 is CASSAPEVSGANVLTF. The CDR3, as DNA: TGTGCCAGCAGCGCCCCTGAGGTCTCTGGGGCCAACGTCCTGACTTTC.

The V call is TRBV7-2, the J call TRBJ1-5; D unclear. Germline values: CDR1 SGHTA, CDR2 FQGNSA. CDR3 length equals 13 residues. Trimming cost V 4 bases and J 5 bases, with 9 bases left between them. CDR3 coding DNA: TGTGCCAGCAGCTCGGAACACTATCAGCCCCAGCATTTT. Translation gives CASSSEHYQPQHF.

The chain recombines TRBV19 with TRBJ1-4; a possible D gene is TRBD1 (5 bases). Germline values: CDR1 LNHDA, CDR2 SQIVND (reference sequence). This CDR3 contains 12 residues. The ends were cut back, 5 bases at V and 12 bases at J, with 13 bases in the middle. In DNA, the CDR3 is TGTGCCAGTAGTCCGGGACCTCGGGAACTGTTTTTT. Encoded protein: CASSPGPRELFF.

The rearrangement uses TRBV20-1 and TRBJ2-3, with D unclear. This CDR3 has 14 amino acids. V lost 0 bases and J 0 bases, leaving 7 bases between the germline ends. CDR1 DFQATT and CDR2 SNEGSKA come from the germline V gene (reference sequence). The CDR3 region has the DNA TGCAGTGCTAGAGATCCGGACAGCACAGATACGCAGTATTTT. It specifies CSARDPDSTDTQYF.

The J gene is TRBJ1-1, the V gene TRBV11-2; D remains unclear. The CDR3 runs to 12 residues. Germline-derived CDR1 and CDR2 are SGHAT and FQNNGV. With 4 bases removed from V and 3 bases from J, the gap between germline ends came to 6 bases. CDR3 nucleotide sequence: TGTGCCAGCAGCTCCCAGCACACTGAAGCTTTCTTT. Amino acid sequence: CASSSQHTEAFF.

Written as DNA, the CDR3 is TGTGCCATCAGTGGTTGGAGGACGGGAGAGCAGTACTTC. Its protein is CAISGWRTGEQYF. The chain joins TRBV10-3 to TRBJ2-7; possibly TRBD2 for D (5 bases). The V gene's germline CDR1 is ENHRY and CDR2 SYGVKD. Trimming pared 4 bases from V and 7 bases from J, leaving 14 bases between. This CDR3 has 13 residues.

This rearrangement joins TRBV29-1 to TRBJ2-7, with TRBD2 matching over 15 bases. The germline gives CDR1 SQVTM, CDR2 ANQGSEA. The CDR3 is 17 residues long. V gave up 3 bases and J gave up 4 bases; unmatched junction bases: 10. The CDR3 spells CSVDLPGLAGGPYEQYF. The CDR3 bases are TGCAGCGTTGACCTCCCCGGACTAGCGGGAGGGCCATACGAGCAGTACTTC.

The V call is TRBV30, the J call TRBJ2-1, with D perhaps TRBD1 (6 bases). CDR1 and CDR2 (germline): GTSNPN, SVGIG (reference sequence). Deletions cut 0 bases from V and 6 bases from J, with 12 bases between. The CDR3 is 14 residues long. CDR3 in amino acids: CAWSVFSGANEQFF. CDR3 in DNA: TGTGCCTGGAGTGTGTTCTCAGGGGCCAATGAGCAGTTCTTC.

For the CDR3, the DNA is TGCAGCGTTGAAGCAGTTGGAAGGCTCAGCCCGAACACTGAAGCTTTCTTT. Amino acids: CSVEAVGRLSPNTEAFF. The rearrangement links TRBV29-1 to TRBJ1-1; D is undetermined. Trimming stripped 1 base from V and 1 base from J, with 19 bases between. CDR1 and CDR2 (germline): SQVTM, ANQGSEA. The length of the CDR3 is 17 residues.